This T cell receptor (beta chain) is drawn from a study of neurological immune-mediated disorders. Study-wide results and caveats: No sharing of CDR3 amino acid sequences was observed among expanded clones across subjects, suggesting private repertoires in all groups.

The cDNA came from 5'RACE with 10-nucleotide random UMIs. Sequencing runs each yielded over 180 million TCR-beta sequences from 15-18 subjects. One entry per CDR3 protein results from TCRdb running MiXCR on the 5' RACE reads. The sample lists approximately 82,000 distinct CDR3 sequences; 12% to 15% were seen once. Healthy controls consisted of blood bank volunteers in Maryland, USA. This clonotype was found many times. The target antigen is unknown. The germline gives CDR1 SGHTA, CDR2 FQGTGA. This CDR3 is built from 13 residues. V was pared by 4 bases and J by 4 bases, with 10 bases between. Specimen: PBMCs. The V gene is TRBV7-3, the J gene TRBJ1-2, with D perhaps TRBD1 (5 bases). This TCR derives from a woman aged 50 to 65 in good health. Written as DNA, the CDR3 is TGTGCCAGCAGCTCACAGGTCATCTATGGCTACACCTTC. As protein: CASSSQVIYGYTF.